The 27 T cell receptor beta chains listed next were all sequenced from one sample in a study of T-cell reconstitution after alpha-beta-depleted transplantation in children. Preparation of the TCRbeta library involved a method that used unique molecular identifiers. A single record per CDR3 protein comes from TCRdb applying MiXCR to the PCR reads. The repertoire holds some 600,000 distinct CDR3 sequences, approximately 17% seen once, with about 1.1% in the top ten. The sequences come from PBMCs from the stem cell graft donor, collected from the stem cell graft. The receptors shown here come from a human donor who donated a stem cell graft to a child with acute myeloid leukemia.

This clonotype has a count of ten or more. The chain carries TRBV5-1 and TRBJ1-1; D gene unclear. The V end was cut by 7 bases, the J end by 3 bases, with 10 bases between. The CDR3 runs 12 residues. Germline CDR1 reads SGHRS; CDR2 reads YFSETQ. The CDR3 spells CASRAWDTEAFF. Written as DNA, the CDR3 is TGCGCCAGCCGGGCCTGGGACACTGAAGCTTTCTTT. The full variable domain, in which reference TRBV5-1 and TRBJ1-1 provide the parts outside the CDR3, is KAGVTQTPRYLIKTRGQQVTLSCSPISGHRSVSWYQQTPGQGLQFLFEYFSETQRNKGNFPGRFSGRQFSNSRSEMNVSTLELGDSALYLCASRAWDTEAFFGQGTRLTVV.

This clonotype came up many times. The chain combines TRBV20-1 with TRBJ1-1; weak D call: TRBD1 (5 bases). The length of the CDR3 is 14 residues. CDR1 and CDR2 (germline): DFQATT, SNEGSKA (reference sequence). V lost 0 bases and J 1 base, leaving 9 bases between the germline ends. For the CDR3, the DNA is TGCAGTGCTAGAGATCAGGGTCGGAACACTGAAGCTTTCTTT. Translated, it gives CSARDQGRNTEAFF.

This clonotype was seen only a few times. The chain is built from TRBV5-5 and TRBJ1-5; 7 positions match TRBD1. This CDR3 has 14 residues. Germline CDR1 SGHKS, CDR2 YYEKEE (reference sequence). V trimming: 5 bases; J trimming: 3 bases; junction bases outside the gene matches: 5. This CDR3 reads CASSGGQDNQPQHF. In DNA, the CDR3 is TGTGCCAGCAGTGGTGGACAGGACAATCAGCCCCAGCATTTT.

The chain has TRBV4-1 and TRBJ2-1; 7 positions match TRBD1. The V segment lost 1 base and the J segment 6 bases; nucleotides outside the gene matches: 12. The germline CDR1 and CDR2 sequences are MGHRA and YSYEKL. This CDR3 has 17 residues. DNA of the CDR3: TGCGCCAGCAGCCAAGGTTTCGCCCGGGACAGAGCCAATGAGCAGTTCTTC. Translation gives CASSQGFARDRANEQFF.

The chain employs TRBV6-1 and TRBJ2-5; 10 bases agree with TRBD2. The CDR3 has 13 residues. The germline V gene has CDR1 MNHNS and CDR2 SASEGT. J was trimmed by 1 base and V by 9 bases; bases with no gene match: 2. DNA of the CDR3: TGTGCCAGGGGACTAGCGTTCCAAGAGACCCAGTACTTC. Translated: CARGLAFQETQYF.

V and J are TRBV7-9 and TRBJ2-1; a possible D gene is TRBD2 (5 bases). The germline V gene encodes CDR1 SEHNR and CDR2 FQNEAQ (reference sequence). Trimming pared 5 bases from V and 7 bases from J, leaving 18 bases between. The CDR3 consists of 15 residues. The CDR3 DNA reads as TGTGCCAGCAGCGGCCGGGATATTCTTAGGAATGAGCAGTTCTTC. Translating gives CASSGRDILRNEQFF.

This clonotype was detected many times. The chain is built from TRBV5-1 and TRBJ2-1; D is undetermined. Trimming took 4 bases from V and 8 from J, leaving 10 bases between them. Germline-derived CDR1 and CDR2 are SGHRS and YFSETQ. The CDR3 contains 12 residues. The CDR3 here is CASSLQHYEQFF. CDR3 coding DNA: TGCGCCAGCAGCCTACAGCATTATGAGCAGTTCTTC.

The chain employs TRBV5-1 and TRBJ2-3; TRBD2 matches 8 bases. Germline CDR1 and CDR2: SGHRS and YFSETQ. This CDR3 spans 16 amino acids. The V and J ends lost 0 bases and 1 base, in that order; junction bases with no gene match: 4. The CDR3 DNA sequence: TGCGCCAGCAGCTTGGTCGCGACTAGCGGCACAGATACGCAGTATTTT. Its protein is CASSLVATSGTDTQYF.

Remarks on this clonotype: One junction end disagrees with the germline gene, perhaps due to a read error. The CDR3 region is CCARGAWTAENYGYSF. The DNA of the CDR3 is TGCTGTGCTAGAGGGGCTTGGACAGCCGAGAACTATGGCTACAGCTTC. This sequence joins TRBV20-1 and TRBJ1-2; the D gene is possibly TRBD1 (6 bases). There are 16 residues in the CDR3. Germline-derived CDR1 and CDR2 are DFQATT and SNEGSKA (reference sequence).

This clonotype has at least ten counts. This chain joins TRBV9 and TRBJ2-2; D uncertain. This CDR3 has 17 residues. The germline V gene has CDR1 SGDLS and CDR2 YYNGEE. The V end lost 3 bases, the J end lost 3 bases, and 18 bases lay between the germline ends. In nucleotides, the CDR3 is TGTGCCAGCAGCGGCCTTGGGCGGTCAGGCTACACCGGGGAGCTGTTTTTT. Its translation: CASSGLGRSGYTGELFF.

This clonotype was observed at least ten times. The chain is built from TRBV12-3 or TRBV12-4 and TRBJ2-6; 7 bases map to TRBD1. The CDR3 extends over 15 amino acids. V was pared by 6 bases and J by 2 bases, with 4 bases of the junction left unmatched. The CDR3 reads CASSDREPGANVLTF. The CDR3 DNA reads as TGTGCCAGCAGCGACAGGGAACCTGGGGCCAACGTCCTGACTTTC.

The chain has TRBV2 and TRBJ1-4; 10 nucleotides match TRBD1. The CDR3 runs to 12 residues. Unmatched junction bases numbered 7, after V lost 8 bases and J lost 13 bases. Germline assignment: CDR1 SNHLY and CDR2 FYNNEI. In DNA, the CDR3 is TGTGCCAGCGTGGATGGACAGGGGGGACTGTTTTTT. Its translation is CASVDGQGGLFF.

The chain recombines TRBV6-1 with TRBJ2-3, with 12 bases fitting TRBD1. V shed 7 bases, J shed 4 bases, and the junction held 6 bases outside the gene matches. The germline V gene encodes CDR1 MNHNS and CDR2 SASEGT. This CDR3 is built from 15 residues. This CDR3 is CASTGDRGQADTQYF. DNA for the CDR3: TGTGCCAGCACCGGGGACAGGGGGCAAGCAGATACGCAGTATTTT.

There are a few counts of this clonotype. V is TRBV6-1 and J is TRBJ1-2; 10 bases agree with TRBD1. In germline, CDR1 is MNHNS, CDR2 SASEGT. V lost 7 bases and J lost 4; bases outside the gene matches: 3. CDR3 length equals 13 residues. CDR3 protein: CASTRTGGYGYTF. The CDR3 DNA is TGTGCCAGCACCCGGACAGGGGGCTATGGCTACACCTTC.

The table lists this clonotype with a few counts. The rearrangement uses TRBV6-6 and TRBJ1-2; D might be TRBD1 (5 bases). Germline loops: CDR1 MNHNY, CDR2 SVGAGI (reference sequence). V was shortened by 9 bases and J by 11 bases, with 16 bases between the two germline ends. The length of the CDR3 is 11 residues. The CDR3 region is CASRDGPRYTF. The CDR3 nucleotides are TGTGCCAGTAGGGACGGACCACGTTACACCTTC.

This clonotype has a count of ten or more. The J gene is TRBJ1-2, the V gene TRBV20-1, with unresolved D. The germline CDR1 and CDR2 sequences are DFQATT and SNEGSKA (reference sequence). The CDR3 extends over 12 amino acids. V was cut by 3 bases and J by 0 bases, with 5 bases left in between. CDR3 DNA sequence: TGCAGTGCTAGGACCACTAACTATGGCTACACCTTC. This encodes CSARTTNYGYTF.

This clonotype was recorded many times. The chain employs TRBV20-1 and TRBJ1-5, with TRBD1 matching 9 bases. The CDR3 contains 15 residues. Germline V gives CDR1 DFQATT, CDR2 SNEGSKA (reference sequence). V was pared by 4 bases and J by 7 bases, with 11 bases of the junction left unmatched. The CDR3 DNA reads as TGCAGTGCTACGTACCGGGACAGGGAAGGCCAGCCCCAGCATTTT. Its protein is CSATYRDREGQPQHF.

The chain links TRBV11-3 to TRBJ2-2; D ambiguous. The CDR3 totals 12 residues. From germline, CDR1 is SGHNT and CDR2 YENEEA. V lost 5 bases, J lost 11 bases, and 12 bases lay in between. The CDR3 DNA follows: TGTGCCAGCAGCCCGTGGGATGGAGAGCTGTTTTTT. Translating gives CASSPWDGELFF.

This clonotype was picked up many times. The chain has TRBV6-5 and TRBJ2-7, with 11 bases aligning to TRBD1. V lost 2 bases, J lost 3 bases, and 3 bases stayed unmatched. CDR1 and CDR2 (germline): MNHEY, SVGAGI. The CDR3 runs 15 residues. The chain's CDR3 is CASSYMGQGVYEQYF. The CDR3 DNA reads TGTGCCAGCAGTTACATGGGACAGGGGGTCTACGAGCAGTACTTC.

This clonotype was counted many times. For the CDR3, the DNA is TGTGCCACCAGCACGAGCGGGGTTAATACAGATACGCAGTATTTT. It yields the protein CATSTSGVNTDTQYF. This sequence joins TRBV15 and TRBJ2-3; TRBD2 agrees at 7 bases. CDR3 length: 15 amino acids. Germline V gene lookup returns CDR1 LNHNV and CDR2 YYDKDF (reference sequence). V dropped 4 bases and J dropped 3; count of bases not matched to a gene: 7.

This clonotype has ten or more counts. V is TRBV5-6 and J is TRBJ2-1; TRBD1 matches at 7 bases. Per the germline V gene, CDR1 is SGHDT and CDR2 is YYEEEE. CDR3 length equals 16 residues. Germline trimming cut 4 bases from V and 1 base from J; bases unmatched to any gene: 8. The CDR3 reads CASSLPGGLSYNEQFF. CDR3 nucleotides: TGTGCCAGCAGCCTCCCAGGGGGTTTGTCCTACAATGAGCAGTTCTTC.

This clonotype was recorded a few times. The chain links TRBV7-8 to TRBJ2-2; D may be TRBD2 (7 bases). V was shortened by 0 bases and J by 7 bases, with 18 bases between the two germline ends. There are 17 residues in the CDR3. CDR1 SGHVS and CDR2 FQNEAQ come from the germline V gene. Written as DNA, the CDR3 is TGTGCCAGCAGCTTAGCCGCTGCGGGGGCGTCTAACGGGGAGCTGTTTTTT. Translated: CASSLAAAGASNGELFF.

This clonotype was counted many times. The gene calls are TRBV29-1 and TRBJ1-2, with 7 bases matching TRBD1. The CDR3 contains 11 residues. The V and J ends lost 7 bases and 6 bases, in that order; junction bases with no gene match: 5. Germline values: CDR1 SQVTM, CDR2 ANQGSEA. Here the CDR3 DNA reads TGCAGCGCGCATGGACAGGATGGCTACACCTTC. This sequence encodes CSAHGQDGYTF.

This clonotype has a handful of counts. The rearrangement links TRBV11-2 to TRBJ2-1, with 16 bases that match TRBD2. This CDR3 contains 19 residues. The V segment lost 5 bases and the J segment 6 bases; nucleotides outside the gene matches: 13. Looked up from germline, CDR1 is SGHAT and CDR2 is FQNNGV. Here the CDR3 reads CASSITSLGLAGGPNEQFF. Here the CDR3 DNA reads TGTGCCAGCAGCATCACCTCCTTGGGACTAGCGGGGGGGCCCAATGAGCAGTTCTTC.

V gene TRBV5-5 combines with J gene TRBJ2-2; 8 bases line up with TRBD1. CDR1 SGHKS and CDR2 YYEKEE come from the germline V gene (reference sequence). CDR3 size: 16 residues. The V and J ends lost 3 bases and 2 bases, in that order; junction bases with no gene match: 6. CDR3 nucleotides: TGTGCCAGCAGCTCTCGGACAGGGCCAAACACCGGGGAGCTGTTTTTT. It translates to CASSSRTGPNTGELFF.

This clonotype was recorded at least ten times. The rearrangement links TRBV20-1 to TRBJ2-7, with a possible D match to TRBD1 (6 bases). V lost 6 bases and J 3 bases, leaving 27 bases between the germline ends. The CDR3 contains 17 residues. CDR1 and CDR2 from the germline V gene are DFQATT and SNEGSKA (reference sequence). The CDR3 coding sequence is TGCAGTGCAAAGAGACGTGGGACAACACTCTTGAACTACGAGCAGTACGTC. This gives the protein CSAKRRGTTLLNYEQYV.

A few counts support this clonotype. The chain uses TRBV15 and TRBJ2-2; D possibly corresponds to TRBD1 (5 bases). Trimming left V 2 bases short and J 5 bases short, with 12 bases between. Germline lookup yields CDR1 LNHNV and CDR2 YYDKDF (reference sequence). The CDR3 is made up of 15 amino acids. CDR3 coding DNA: TGTGCCACCAGCAGAACAACCCAGGGAACCGGGGAGCTGTTTTTT. Translation gives CATSRTTQGTGELFF.